Below, 20 T cell receptor beta chains from the same sample are listed, as sequenced in a study of blood T cell repertoires in COVID-19. Clones were read by immunoSEQ multiplex PCR, and TCRdb kept only the in-frame ones, dropping some. The repertoire has tens of thousands of clones, about 83% of them found once; the top ten carry about 5%. The specimen sequenced was peripheral blood. Receptor source: a man aged 45-60 years with active COVID-19.

The chain's CDR3 is CASSLRTGENIQYF. The CDR3 DNA is TGTGCCAGCAGCCTCCGGACAGGGGAAAACATTCAGTACTTC. The chain couples TRBV7-2 to TRBJ2-4; the match to TRBD1 covers 9 bases. This CDR3 contains 14 residues. Losses at the gene ends were 5 bases for V and 5 bases for J; bases not matched to a gene: 4. Per the germline V gene, CDR1 is SGHTA and CDR2 is FQGNSA.

About this clone: The sample holds other DNA sequences that translate to the same CDR3. The chain combines TRBV7-2 with TRBJ2-1; 12 bases map to TRBD2. Per germline, CDR1 SGHTA and CDR2 FQGNSA. V trimming: 4 bases; J trimming: 6 bases; junction bases outside the gene matches: 4. The CDR3 consists of 15 residues. CDR3 DNA sequence: TGTGCCAGCAGCTCGGGACTAGCGGGTGTCAATGAGCAGTTCTTC. Amino acid sequence: CASSSGLAGVNEQFF.

This chain uses TRBV6-6 with TRBJ2-5; weak D call: TRBD1 (5 bases). Per germline, CDR1 MNHNY and CDR2 SVGAGI (reference sequence). The CDR3 extends over 15 amino acids. V dropped 0 bases and J dropped 4 bases, with 12 bases sitting between them. CDR3 protein: CASSYSPRAGETQYF. CDR3 DNA: TGTGCCAGCAGTTACTCGCCCAGGGCAGGAGAGACCCAGTACTTC.

The CDR3 reads CASKGLTIKGYTF. DNA for the CDR3: TGTGCCAGCAAGGGGCTTACTATTAAGGGCTACACCTTC. This sequence joins TRBV6-5 and TRBJ1-2; D is perhaps TRBD1 (5 bases). CDR1 and CDR2 from the germline V gene are MNHEY and SVGAGI. Trimming shortened V by 7 bases and J by 8 bases, and 17 bases separated the two germline ends. The CDR3 covers 13 residues.

The chain combines TRBV6-6 with TRBJ1-1; D unresolved. The V end lost 4 bases, the J end lost 6 bases, and 12 bases lay between the germline ends. This CDR3 spans 13 amino acids. The germline gives CDR1 MNHNY, CDR2 SVGAGI (reference sequence). CDR3 protein: CASSWTRRAEAFF. The DNA for the CDR3 is TGTGCCAGCAGTTGGACCCGGAGGGCTGAAGCTTTCTTT.

This rearrangement joins TRBV6-6 to TRBJ1-6; 8 bases are shared with TRBD1. Germline trimming cut 6 bases from V and 10 bases from J; bases unmatched to any gene: 5. CDR3 length equals 13 residues. Germline-derived CDR1 and CDR2 are MNHNY and SVGAGI (reference sequence). The CDR3 DNA sequence: TGTGCCAGCAGGTCACAGGGGGGGTCACCCCTCCACTTT. As protein: CASRSQGGSPLHF.

In DNA form, the CDR3 reads TGCAGCGTTGGAAGGGCCGGGGTCTATGGCTACACCTTC. Its protein is CSVGRAGVYGYTF. The V and J genes are TRBV29-1 and TRBJ1-2, with unresolved D. Between the trimmed V and J ends, which lost 4 bases and 4 bases, there was a span of 13 bases. The CDR3 sequence is 13 residues long. Germline V gene data show CDR1 as SQVTM and CDR2 as ANQGSEA.

The V gene is TRBV28, the J gene TRBJ2-3; D not resolved. This CDR3 has 13 amino acids. CDR1 and CDR2 from the germline V gene are MDHEN and SYDVKM. V dropped 4 bases and J dropped 0 bases, with 5 bases sitting between them. This CDR3 is CASSSSSTDTQYF. In DNA, the CDR3 is TGTGCCAGCAGTTCCTCCAGCACAGATACGCAGTATTTT.

This clone showed up just a few times. The genes are TRBV7-3 and TRBJ2-5; the D gene is possibly TRBD2 (7 bases). CDR1 SGHTA and CDR2 FQGTGA come from the germline V gene. Trimming pared 0 bases from V and 7 bases from J, leaving 12 bases between. The CDR3 has 14 amino acids. The CDR3 coding sequence is TGTGCCAGCAGCTTAACTCAGGGAGGGGGGACCCAGTACTTC. The encoded protein is CASSLTQGGGTQYF.

This clone was recorded once. J is TRBJ2-4 and V is TRBV5-1; TRBD1 matches at 10 bases. Germline V lookup: CDR1 SGHRS, CDR2 YFSETQ. This CDR3 region has 14 residues. V lost 3 bases to trimming and J lost 7 bases; unmatched junction nucleotides: 4. CDR3 bases: TGCGCCAGCAGCTCGCCGGGACAGGGGAACATTCAGTACTTC. Its translation: CASSSPGQGNIQYF.

J is TRBJ2-5 and V is TRBV5-4; 8 positions agree with TRBD2. J lost 1 base, V lost 0 bases, and 5 bases had no gene match. The CDR3 spans 16 residues. The V gene's germline CDR1 is SGHNT and CDR2 YYREEE (reference sequence). The CDR3: CASSLGTGGAQETQYF. The CDR3 DNA reads as TGTGCCAGCAGCTTGGGTACGGGGGGGGCCCAAGAGACCCAGTACTTC.

The CDR3 region has the DNA TGTGCCAGCTCGGCCAACAGGGGGCGAATGGATCAGCCCCAGCATTTT. Its protein product is CASSANRGRMDQPQHF. V gene TRBV18 combines with J gene TRBJ1-5; 9 nucleotides match TRBD1. CDR3 length: 16 amino acids. Germline V gene data show CDR1 as KGHSH and CDR2 as LQKENI. V dropped 6 bases and J dropped 5; count of bases not matched to a gene: 11. Based on the CDR3 plus reference TRBV18 and TRBJ1-5, the full variable domain is NAGVMQNPRHLVRRRGQEARLRCSPMKGHSHVYWYRQLPEEGLKFMVYLQKENIIDESGMPKERFSAEFPKEGPSILRIQQVVRGDSAAYFCASSANRGRMDQPQHFGDGTRLSIL.

The chain links TRBV5-1 to TRBJ1-2; the D is unclear. Germline CDR1 is SGHRS and CDR2 is YFSETQ. V lost 0 bases and J lost 1, with 4 bases in between. The CDR3 loop spans 13 amino acids. The CDR3 nucleotides are TGCGCCAGCAGCTTGGACAGTAACTATGGCTACACCTTC. Its protein is CASSLDSNYGYTF.

The rearrangement uses TRBV9 and TRBJ2-1, with TRBD2 matching over 8 bases. Looked up from germline, CDR1 is SGDLS and CDR2 is YYNGEE. Trimming removed 4 bases from V and 10 bases from J; junction bases left unmatched: 10. There are 14 residues in the CDR3. The chain's CDR3 is CASSPTGGREEQFF. DNA for the CDR3: TGTGCCAGCAGCCCGACGGGGGGGCGGGAGGAGCAGTTCTTC.

The chain has TRBV7-2 and TRBJ1-5; no definite D call. Trimming cost V 5 bases and J 2 bases, with 13 bases left between them. The CDR3 spans 15 residues. Germline CDR1 reads SGHTA; CDR2 reads FQGNSA. This chain's CDR3 is CASSTARGGNQPQHF. CDR3 sequence (DNA): TGTGCCAGCAGCACCGCTAGAGGAGGCAATCAGCCCCAGCATTTT.

The chain uses TRBV5-6 and TRBJ2-5, with 7 bases identical to TRBD1. With 6 bases clipped from V and 5 bases from J, the junction kept 13 bases outside the gene matches. This CDR3 is built from 15 residues. Per germline, CDR1 SGHDT and CDR2 YYEEEE. The CDR3 here is CASTQRGPRGETQYF. For the CDR3, the DNA is TGTGCCAGCACCCAGAGGGGGCCAAGGGGGGAGACCCAGTACTTC.

The chain uses TRBV9 and TRBJ2-1; D unresolved. Germline values: CDR1 SGDLS, CDR2 YYNGEE. The ends were cut back, 0 bases at V and 6 bases at J, with 7 bases in the middle. The CDR3 extends over 13 amino acids. The CDR3, as DNA: TGTGCCAGCAGCGTAGCTTCAGGCAATGAGCAGTTCTTC. The encoded protein is CASSVASGNEQFF.

The chain couples TRBV7-9 to TRBJ2-5; TRBD1 aligns across 8 bases. Germline CDR1 SEHNR, CDR2 FQNEAQ (reference sequence). J lost 1 base, V lost 3 bases, and 4 bases had no gene match. The CDR3 loop spans 15 amino acids. DNA for the CDR3: TGTGCCAGCAGCTTGACAGGGGCATTCCAAGAGACCCAGTACTTC. Its translation: CASSLTGAFQETQYF.

V gene TRBV6-5 combines with J gene TRBJ2-7, with 12 bases fitting TRBD2. This CDR3 contains 15 residues. The ends lost 7 bases at V and 7 bases at J; junction bases unmatched: 11. Per the germline V gene, CDR1 is MNHEY and CDR2 is SVGAGI. CDR3 nucleotides: TGTGCCAGCACAGTACTAGCGGGAGGAAGTCGGGAGCAGTACTTC. Translated: CASTVLAGGSREQYF.

In this sample, this clone turned up a few times. The chain carries TRBV25-1 and TRBJ2-7; 7 bases agree with TRBD2. CDR1 is MGHDK, CDR2 SYGVNS, per germline. The CDR3 is 15 amino acids. V was pared by 5 bases and J by 1 base, with 8 bases of the junction left unmatched. The CDR3 protein is CASSSLTGGSYEQYF. DNA for the CDR3: TGTGCCAGCAGTTCCCTAACGGGAGGATCCTACGAGCAGTACTTC.